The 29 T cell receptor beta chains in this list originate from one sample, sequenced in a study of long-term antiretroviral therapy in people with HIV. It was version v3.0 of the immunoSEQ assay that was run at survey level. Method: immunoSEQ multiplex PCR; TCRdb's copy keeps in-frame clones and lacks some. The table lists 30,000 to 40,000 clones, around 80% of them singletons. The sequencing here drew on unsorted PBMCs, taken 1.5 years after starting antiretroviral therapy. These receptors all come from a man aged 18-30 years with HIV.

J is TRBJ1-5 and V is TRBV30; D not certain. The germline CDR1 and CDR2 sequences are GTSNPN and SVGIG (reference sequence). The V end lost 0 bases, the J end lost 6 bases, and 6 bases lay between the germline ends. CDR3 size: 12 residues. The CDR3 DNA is TGTGCCTGGAGTGTCCGGGGTCAGCCCCAGCATTTT. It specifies CAWSVRGQPQHF.

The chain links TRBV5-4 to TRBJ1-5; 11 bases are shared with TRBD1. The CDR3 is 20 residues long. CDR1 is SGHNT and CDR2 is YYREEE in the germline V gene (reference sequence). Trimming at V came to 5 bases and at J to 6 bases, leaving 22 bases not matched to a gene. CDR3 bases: TGTGCCAGCAGACCCGCGGACAGGGGGCGAAGGCGCTTGGGTCGTCAGCCCCAGCATTTT. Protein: CASRPADRGRRRLGRQPQHF.

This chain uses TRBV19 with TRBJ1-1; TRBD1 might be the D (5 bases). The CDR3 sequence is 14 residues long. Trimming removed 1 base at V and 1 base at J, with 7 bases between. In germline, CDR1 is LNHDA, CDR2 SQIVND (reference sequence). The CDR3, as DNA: TGTGCCAGTAGTATAGCAGACAGGAACACTGAAGCTTTCTTT. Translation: CASSIADRNTEAFF.

The CDR3 protein is CASSLLGSSYEQYF. The CDR3 nucleotides read TGCGCCAGCAGCTTGCTAGGCTCCTCCTACGAGCAGTACTTC. The rearrangement uses TRBV5-1 and TRBJ2-7; D not resolved. Trimming stripped 1 base from V and 0 bases from J, with 8 bases between. The length of the CDR3 is 14 residues. Germline V gene sequence: CDR1 SGHRS, CDR2 YFSETQ.

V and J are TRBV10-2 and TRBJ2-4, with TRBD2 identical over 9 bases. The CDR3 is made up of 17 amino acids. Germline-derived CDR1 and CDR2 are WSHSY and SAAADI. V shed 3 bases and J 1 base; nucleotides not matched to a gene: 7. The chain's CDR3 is CASSDLAGGWAKNIQYF. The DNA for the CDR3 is TGCGCCAGCAGTGATTTGGCGGGAGGGTGGGCCAAAAACATTCAGTACTTC.

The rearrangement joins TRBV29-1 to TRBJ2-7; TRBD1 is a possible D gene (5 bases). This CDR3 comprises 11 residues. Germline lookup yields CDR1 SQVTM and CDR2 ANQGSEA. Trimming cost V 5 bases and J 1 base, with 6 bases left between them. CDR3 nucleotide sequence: TGCAGCGTTAGACAGTCCTACGAGCAGTACTTC. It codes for CSVRQSYEQYF.

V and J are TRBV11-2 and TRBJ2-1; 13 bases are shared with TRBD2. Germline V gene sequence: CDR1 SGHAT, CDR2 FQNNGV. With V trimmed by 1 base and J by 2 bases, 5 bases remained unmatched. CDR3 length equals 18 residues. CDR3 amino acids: CASSLGGLAGAAYNEQFF. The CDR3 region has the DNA TGTGCCAGCAGCTTAGGTGGACTAGCGGGAGCCGCCTACAATGAGCAGTTCTTC.

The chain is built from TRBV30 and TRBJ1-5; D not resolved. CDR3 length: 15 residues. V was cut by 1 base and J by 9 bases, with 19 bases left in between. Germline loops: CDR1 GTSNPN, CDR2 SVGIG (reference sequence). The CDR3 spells CAWSAAGTLGMPQHF. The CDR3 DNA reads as TGTGCCTGGAGTGCGGCCGGCACTCTGGGGATGCCCCAGCATTTT. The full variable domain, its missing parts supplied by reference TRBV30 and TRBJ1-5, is SQTIHQWPATLVQPVGSPLSLECTVEGTSNPNLYWYRQAAGRGLQLLFYSVGIGQISSEVPQNLSASRPQDRQFILSSKKLLLSDSGFYLCAWSAAGTLGMPQHFGDGTRLSIL.

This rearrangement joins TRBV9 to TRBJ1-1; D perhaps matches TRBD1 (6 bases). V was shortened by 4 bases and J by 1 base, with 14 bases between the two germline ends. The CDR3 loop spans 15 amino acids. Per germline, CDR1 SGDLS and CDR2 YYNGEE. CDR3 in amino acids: CASSTAGTRNTEAFF. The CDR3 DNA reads TGTGCCAGCAGCACTGCCGGGACAAGGAACACTGAAGCTTTCTTT.

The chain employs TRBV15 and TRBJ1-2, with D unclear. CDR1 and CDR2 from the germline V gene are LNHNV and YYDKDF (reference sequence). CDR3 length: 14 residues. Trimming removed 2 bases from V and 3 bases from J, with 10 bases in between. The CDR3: CATSRHRADYGYTF. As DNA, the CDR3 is TGTGCCACCAGCAGACATAGGGCAGACTATGGCTACACCTTC.

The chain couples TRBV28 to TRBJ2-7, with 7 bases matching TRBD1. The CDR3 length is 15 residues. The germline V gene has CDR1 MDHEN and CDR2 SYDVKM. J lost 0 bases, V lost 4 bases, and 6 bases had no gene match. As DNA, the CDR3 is TGTGCCAGCAGTTCGACAGGGACAAGCTCCTACGAGCAGTACTTC. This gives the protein CASSSTGTSSYEQYF.

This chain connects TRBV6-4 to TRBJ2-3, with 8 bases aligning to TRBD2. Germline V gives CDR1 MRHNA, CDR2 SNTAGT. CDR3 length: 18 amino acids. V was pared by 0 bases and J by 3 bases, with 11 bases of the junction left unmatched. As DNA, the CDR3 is TGTGCCAGCAGTGACTCGAAGTCGGGAGGGCCGGCGACAGATACGCAGTATTTT. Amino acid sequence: CASSDSKSGGPATDTQYF.

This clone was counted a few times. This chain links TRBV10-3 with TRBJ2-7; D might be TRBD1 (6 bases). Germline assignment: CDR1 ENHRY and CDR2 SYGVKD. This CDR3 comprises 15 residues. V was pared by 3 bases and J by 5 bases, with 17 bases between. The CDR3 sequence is CAISDPETGRDEQYF. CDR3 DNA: TGTGCCATCAGTGATCCGGAGACAGGACGGGACGAGCAGTACTTC.

The CDR3 DNA reads TGTGCCAGCAGGGGAACAGATACGCAGTATTTT. Translation: CASRGTDTQYF. The chain links TRBV6-5 to TRBJ2-3; unclear D gene. Between the trimmed V and J ends, which lost 6 bases and 3 bases, there was a span of 4 bases. Looked up from germline, CDR1 is MNHEY and CDR2 is SVGAGI. This CDR3 comprises 11 residues.

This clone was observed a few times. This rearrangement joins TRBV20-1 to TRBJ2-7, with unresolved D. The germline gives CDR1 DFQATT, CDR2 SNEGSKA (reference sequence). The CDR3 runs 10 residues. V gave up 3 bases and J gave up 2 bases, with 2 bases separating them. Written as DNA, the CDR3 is TGCAGTGCTAGTGCCTACGAGCAGTACTTC. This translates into CSASAYEQYF.

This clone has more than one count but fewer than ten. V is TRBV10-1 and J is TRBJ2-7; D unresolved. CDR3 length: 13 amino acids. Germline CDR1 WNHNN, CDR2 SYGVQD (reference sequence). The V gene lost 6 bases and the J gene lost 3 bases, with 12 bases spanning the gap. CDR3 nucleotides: TGCGCCAGCAGGGGCCACCCTCTCTACGAGCAGTACTTC. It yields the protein CASRGHPLYEQYF.

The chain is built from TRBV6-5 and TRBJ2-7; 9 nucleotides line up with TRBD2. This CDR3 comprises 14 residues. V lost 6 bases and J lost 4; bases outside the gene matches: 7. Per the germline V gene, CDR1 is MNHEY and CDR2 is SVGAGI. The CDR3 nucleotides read TGTGCCAGCAGCCCGGGCCTAGCGGGGTACGAGCAGTACTTC. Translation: CASSPGLAGYEQYF.

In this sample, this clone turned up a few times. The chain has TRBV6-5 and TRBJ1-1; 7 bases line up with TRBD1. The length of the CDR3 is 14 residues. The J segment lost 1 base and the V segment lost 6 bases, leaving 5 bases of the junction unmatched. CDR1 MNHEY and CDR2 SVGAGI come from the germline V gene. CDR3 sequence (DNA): TGTGCCAGCAGGGACAGGATCGAGAACACTGAAGCTTTCTTT. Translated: CASRDRIENTEAFF.

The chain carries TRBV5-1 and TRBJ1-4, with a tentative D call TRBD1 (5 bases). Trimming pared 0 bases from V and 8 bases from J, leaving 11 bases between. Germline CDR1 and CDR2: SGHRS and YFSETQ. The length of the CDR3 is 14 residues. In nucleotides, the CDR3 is TGCGCCAGCAGCTTGGGCGGGGGTGGCGAAAAACTGTTTTTT. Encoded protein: CASSLGGGGEKLFF.

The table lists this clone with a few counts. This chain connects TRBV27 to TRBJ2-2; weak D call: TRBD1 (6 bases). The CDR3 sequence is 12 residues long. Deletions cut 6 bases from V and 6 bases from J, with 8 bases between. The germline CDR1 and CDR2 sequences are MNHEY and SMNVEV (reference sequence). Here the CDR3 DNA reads TGTGCCAGCAGACAGGGTTCCGGGGAGCTGTTTTTT. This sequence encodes CASRQGSGELFF.

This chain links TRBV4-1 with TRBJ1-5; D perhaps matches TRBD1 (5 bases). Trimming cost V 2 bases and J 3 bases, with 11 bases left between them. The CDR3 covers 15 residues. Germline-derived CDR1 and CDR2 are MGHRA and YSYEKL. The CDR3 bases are TGCGCCAGCAGCCAAAACAGGTTCAACAATCAGCCCCAGCATTTT. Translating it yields CASSQNRFNNQPQHF.

The chain's CDR3 is CASSDRDPIYSYEQYF. The CDR3 region has the DNA TGTGCCAGCAGTGACCGGGACCCCATTTACTCCTACGAGCAGTACTTC. The chain joins TRBV6-1 to TRBJ2-7; D may correspond to TRBD1 or TRBD2 (5 bases each). From germline, CDR1 is MNHNS and CDR2 SASEGT. The CDR3 length is 16 residues. V was clipped by 3 bases and J by 0 bases, with 15 bases between them.

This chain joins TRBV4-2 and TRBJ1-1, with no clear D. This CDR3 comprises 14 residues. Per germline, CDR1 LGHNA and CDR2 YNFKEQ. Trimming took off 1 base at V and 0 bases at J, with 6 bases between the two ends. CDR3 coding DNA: TGTGCCAGCAGCCAAGGACGGTTGAACACTGAAGCTTTCTTT. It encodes CASSQGRLNTEAFF.

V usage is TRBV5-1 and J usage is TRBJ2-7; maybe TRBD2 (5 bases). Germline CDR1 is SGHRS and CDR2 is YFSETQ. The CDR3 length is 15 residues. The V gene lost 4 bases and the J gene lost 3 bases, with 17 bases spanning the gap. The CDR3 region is CASSPSGEANYEQYF. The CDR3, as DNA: TGCGCCAGCAGCCCAAGCGGAGAGGCCAACTACGAGCAGTACTTC.

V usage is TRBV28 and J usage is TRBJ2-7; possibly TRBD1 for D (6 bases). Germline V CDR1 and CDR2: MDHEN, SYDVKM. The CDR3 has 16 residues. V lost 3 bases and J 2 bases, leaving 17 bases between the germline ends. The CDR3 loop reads CASSFGFSDRTYEQYF. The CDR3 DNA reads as TGTGCCAGCAGTTTTGGGTTCTCGGACAGAACCTACGAGCAGTACTTC. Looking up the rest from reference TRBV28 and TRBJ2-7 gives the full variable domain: DVKVTQSSRYLVKRTGEKVFLECVQDMDHENMFWYRQDPGLGLRLIYFSYDVKMKEKGDIPEGYSVSREKKERFSLILESASTNQTSMYLCASSFGFSDRTYEQYFGPGTRLTVT.

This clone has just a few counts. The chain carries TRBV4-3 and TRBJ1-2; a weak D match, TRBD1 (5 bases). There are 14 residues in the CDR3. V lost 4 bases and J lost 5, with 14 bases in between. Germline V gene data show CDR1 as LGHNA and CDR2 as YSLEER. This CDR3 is CASSREGGAYGYTF. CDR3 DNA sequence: TGCGCCAGCAGCCGAGAAGGAGGGGCATATGGCTACACCTTC.

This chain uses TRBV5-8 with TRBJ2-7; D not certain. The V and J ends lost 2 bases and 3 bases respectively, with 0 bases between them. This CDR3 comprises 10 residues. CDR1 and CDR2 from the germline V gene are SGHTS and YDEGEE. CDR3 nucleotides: TGTGCCAGCAGCTTCTACGAGCAGTACTTC. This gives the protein CASSFYEQYF. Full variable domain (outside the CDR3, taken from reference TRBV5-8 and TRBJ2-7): EAGVTQSPTHLIKTRGQQATLRCSPISGHTSVYWYQQALGLGLQFLLWYDEGEERNRGNFPPRFSGRQFPNYSSELNVNALELEDSALYLCASSFYEQYFGPGTRLTVT.

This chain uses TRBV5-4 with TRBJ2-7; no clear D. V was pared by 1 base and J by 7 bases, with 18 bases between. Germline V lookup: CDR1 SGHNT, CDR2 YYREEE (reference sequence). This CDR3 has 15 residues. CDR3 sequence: CASSLFSEPTREQYF. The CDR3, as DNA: TGTGCCAGCAGCTTGTTCTCGGAACCCACTCGGGAGCAGTACTTC.

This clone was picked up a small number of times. The DNA for the CDR3 is TGTGCCAGCAGCGGACGGGTTAACTACGAGCAGTACTTC. Translating it yields CASSGRVNYEQYF. The gene calls are TRBV7-2 and TRBJ2-7, with no clear D. Germline assignment: CDR1 SGHTA and CDR2 FQGNSA. V was pared by 5 bases and J by 3 bases, with 11 bases between. The CDR3 loop spans 13 amino acids.